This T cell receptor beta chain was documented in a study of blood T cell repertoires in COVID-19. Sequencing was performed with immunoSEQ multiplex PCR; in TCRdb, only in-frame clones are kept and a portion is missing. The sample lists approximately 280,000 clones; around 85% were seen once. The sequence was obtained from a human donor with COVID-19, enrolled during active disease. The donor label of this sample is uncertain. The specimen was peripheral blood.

The chain's CDR3 is CASSKAGAVTGELFF. CDR3 nucleotide sequence: TGTGCCAGTAGTAAGGCAGGGGCGGTAACCGGGGAGCTGTTTTTT. This sequence joins TRBV19 and TRBJ2-2; TRBD1 might be the D (6 bases). From germline, CDR1 is LNHDA and CDR2 SQIVND (reference sequence). This CDR3 is 15 amino acids long. V was shortened by 4 bases and J by 5 bases, with 14 bases between the two germline ends.